Below, one TCR beta chain is given with its context. Its matching antigen is unknown. PCR amplification relied on 60 Vbeta primers (plus 13 Jbeta primers). This table comes from immunoSEQ multiplex PCR, and its TCRdb copy is limited to in-frame clones, with some not included. In the table there are some 150,000 clones, approximately 87% of which are singletons. The source of the sample is a study of cytomegalovirus exposure and HLA in healthy donors. Study in general: In an earlier analysis, 117 million unique TCR beta sequences were found from about 190 million T cells. About 84% of several hundred genotyped donors fell in the Caucasian-associated ancestry cluster.

Study conclusions and caveats: TCR beta chain V- and J-gene trimming was linked, in a later analysis, to a missense variant in DCLRE1C.

Trimming left V 1 base short and J 3 bases short, with 13 bases between. The CDR3 spans 16 residues. Germline V gene lookup returns CDR1 SGHVS and CDR2 FNYEAQ. The TCR sequence derives from a man aged 35-49 years in good health and CMV-seronegative. The sample consisted of PBMCs. The chain is built from TRBV7-6 and TRBJ1-3, with D possibly being TRBD1 (6 bases). The CDR3 region is CASSLGQDGIGNTIYF. The DNA of the CDR3 is TGTGCCAGCAGCTTAGGACAGGACGGAATTGGAAACACCATATATTTT.